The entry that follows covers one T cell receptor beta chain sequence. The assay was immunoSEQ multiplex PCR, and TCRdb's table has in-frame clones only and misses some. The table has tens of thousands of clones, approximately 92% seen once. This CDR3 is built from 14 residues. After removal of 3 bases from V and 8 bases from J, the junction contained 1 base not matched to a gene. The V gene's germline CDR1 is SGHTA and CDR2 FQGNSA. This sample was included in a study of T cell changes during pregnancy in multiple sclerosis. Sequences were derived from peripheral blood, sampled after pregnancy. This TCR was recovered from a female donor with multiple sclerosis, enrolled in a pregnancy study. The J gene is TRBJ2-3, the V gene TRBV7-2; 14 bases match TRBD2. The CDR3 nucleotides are TGTGCCAGCAGCTTGACTAGCGGGGGGGTTACGCAGTATTTT. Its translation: CASSLTSGGVTQYF.